This T cell receptor (beta chain) was identified in a study of cytomegalovirus exposure and HLA in healthy donors. On this clone itself: Its matching antigen is unknown.

Study-wide findings and caveats: Later analysis identified a missense DCLRE1C variant that was linked to TCR beta V- and J-gene trimming.

Germline loops: CDR1 SGHAT, CDR2 FQNNGV. Trimming removed 5 bases from V and 3 bases from J, with 13 bases in between. The CDR3 runs to 14 residues. Vbeta (60) and Jbeta (13) primers were used in the PCR. Method: immunoSEQ multiplex PCR; TCRdb's copy keeps in-frame clones and lacks some. The sample lists around 76,000 clones; 65% to 85% were seen once. The chain links TRBV11-2 to TRBJ1-1; tentative D call: TRBD1 (6 bases). Sequenced material: PBMCs. This TCR was sampled from a middle-aged woman in good health and CMV-seropositive. CDR3 residues: CASSAQGRDTEAFF. The CDR3 DNA follows: TGTGCCAGCAGCGCCCAGGGGAGAGACACTGAAGCTTTCTTT.